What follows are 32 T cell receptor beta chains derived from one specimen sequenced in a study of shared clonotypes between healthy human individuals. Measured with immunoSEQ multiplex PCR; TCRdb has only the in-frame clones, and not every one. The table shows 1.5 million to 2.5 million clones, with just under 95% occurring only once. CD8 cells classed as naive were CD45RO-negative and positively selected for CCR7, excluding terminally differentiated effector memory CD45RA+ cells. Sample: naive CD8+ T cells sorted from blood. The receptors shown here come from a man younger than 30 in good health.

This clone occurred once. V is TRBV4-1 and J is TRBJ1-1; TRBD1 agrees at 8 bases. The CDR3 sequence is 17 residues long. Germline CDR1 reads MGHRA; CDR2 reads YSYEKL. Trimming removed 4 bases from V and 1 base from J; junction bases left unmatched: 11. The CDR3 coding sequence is TGCGCCAGCAGCCCTAACCCCCCAGGGGGCGAGAACACTGAAGCTTTCTTT. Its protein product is CASSPNPPGGENTEAFF.

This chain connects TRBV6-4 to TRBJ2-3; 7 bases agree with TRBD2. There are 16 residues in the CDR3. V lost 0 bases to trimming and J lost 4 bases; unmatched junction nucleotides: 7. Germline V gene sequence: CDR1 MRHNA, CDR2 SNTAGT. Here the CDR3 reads CASSDSPSGPADTQYF. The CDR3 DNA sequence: TGTGCCAGCAGTGACTCGCCTAGCGGACCCGCAGATACGCAGTATTTT.

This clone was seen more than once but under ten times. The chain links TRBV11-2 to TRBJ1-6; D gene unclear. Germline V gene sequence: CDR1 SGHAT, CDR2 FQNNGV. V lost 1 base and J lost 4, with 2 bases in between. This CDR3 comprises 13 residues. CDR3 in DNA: TGTGCCAGCAGCTTAGGGTATAATTCACCCCTCCACTTT. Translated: CASSLGYNSPLHF.

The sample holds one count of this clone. CDR3 nucleotides: TGCGCCAGCAGTGCGGGACAGGGGGCGCCGGAGACCCAGTACTTC. It specifies CASSAGQGAPETQYF. The chain employs TRBV10-1 and TRBJ2-5; the match to TRBD1 covers 12 bases. The trim removed 4 bases at V and 5 bases at J, leaving 5 bases unmatched. Germline CDR1 WNHNN, CDR2 SYGVQD (reference sequence). The CDR3 is made up of 15 amino acids.

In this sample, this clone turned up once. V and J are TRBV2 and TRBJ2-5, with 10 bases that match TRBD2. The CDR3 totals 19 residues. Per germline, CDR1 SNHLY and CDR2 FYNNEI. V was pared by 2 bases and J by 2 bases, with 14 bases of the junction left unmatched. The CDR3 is CASSETPGDSGGFQETQYF. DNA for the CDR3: TGTGCCAGCAGTGAAACCCCCGGCGATAGCGGGGGGTTTCAAGAGACCCAGTACTTC. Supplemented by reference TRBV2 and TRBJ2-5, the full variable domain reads EPEVTQTPSHQVTQMGQEVILRCVPISNHLYFYWYRQILGQKVEFLVSFYNNEISEKSEIFDDQFSVERPDGSNFTLKIRSTKLEDSAMYFCASSETPGDSGGFQETQYFGPGTRLLVL.

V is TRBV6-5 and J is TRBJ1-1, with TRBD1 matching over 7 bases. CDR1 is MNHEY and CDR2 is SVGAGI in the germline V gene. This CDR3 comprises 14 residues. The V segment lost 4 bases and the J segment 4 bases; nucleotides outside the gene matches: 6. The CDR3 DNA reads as TGTGCCAGCAGTTTAGACAGGGTTGGCACTGAAGCTTTCTTT. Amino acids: CASSLDRVGTEAFF.

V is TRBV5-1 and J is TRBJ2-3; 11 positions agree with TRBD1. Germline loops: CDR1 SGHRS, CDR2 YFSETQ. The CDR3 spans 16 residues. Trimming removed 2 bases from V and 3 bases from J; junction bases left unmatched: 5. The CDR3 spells CASSLTGQGVTDTQYF. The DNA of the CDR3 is TGCGCCAGCAGCTTAACGGGACAGGGGGTTACAGATACGCAGTATTTT.

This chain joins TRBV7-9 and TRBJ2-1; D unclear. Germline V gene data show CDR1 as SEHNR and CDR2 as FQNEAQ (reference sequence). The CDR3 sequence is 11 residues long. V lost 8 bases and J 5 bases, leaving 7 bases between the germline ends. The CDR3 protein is CASLQNNEQFF. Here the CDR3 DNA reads TGTGCCAGCCTACAAAACAATGAGCAGTTCTTC. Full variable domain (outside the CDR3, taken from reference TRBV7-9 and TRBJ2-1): DTGVSQNPRHKITKRGQNVTFRCDPISEHNRLYWYRQTLGQGPEFLTYFQNEAQLEKSRLLSDRFSAERPKGSFSTLEIQRTEQGDSAMYLCASLQNNEQFFGPGTRLTVL.

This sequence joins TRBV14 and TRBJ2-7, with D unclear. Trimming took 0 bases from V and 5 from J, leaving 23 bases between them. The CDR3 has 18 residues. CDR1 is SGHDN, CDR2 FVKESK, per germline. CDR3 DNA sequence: TGTGCCAGCAGCCAAGAGTCCGGGCCACTAATGGGATTCCACGAGCAGTACTTC. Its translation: CASSQESGPLMGFHEQYF.

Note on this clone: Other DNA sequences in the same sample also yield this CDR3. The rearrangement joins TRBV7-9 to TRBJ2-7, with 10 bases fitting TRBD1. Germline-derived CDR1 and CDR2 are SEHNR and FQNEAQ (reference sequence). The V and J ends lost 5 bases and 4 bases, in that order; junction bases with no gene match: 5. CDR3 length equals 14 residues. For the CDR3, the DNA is TGTGCCAGCAGCCCGCGACAGGGGGCTTACGAGCAGTACTTC. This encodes CASSPRQGAYEQYF. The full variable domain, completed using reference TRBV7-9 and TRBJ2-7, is DTGVSQNPRHKITKRGQNVTFRCDPISEHNRLYWYRQTLGQGPEFLTYFQNEAQLEKSRLLSDRFSAERPKGSFSTLEIQRTEQGDSAMYLCASSPRQGAYEQYFGPGTRLTVT.

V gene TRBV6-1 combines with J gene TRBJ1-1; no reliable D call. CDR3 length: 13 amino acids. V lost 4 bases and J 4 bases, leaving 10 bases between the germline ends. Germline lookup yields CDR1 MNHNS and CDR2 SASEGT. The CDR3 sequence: CASSVNWGTEAFF. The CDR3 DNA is TGTGCCAGCAGTGTTAACTGGGGCACTGAAGCTTTCTTT.

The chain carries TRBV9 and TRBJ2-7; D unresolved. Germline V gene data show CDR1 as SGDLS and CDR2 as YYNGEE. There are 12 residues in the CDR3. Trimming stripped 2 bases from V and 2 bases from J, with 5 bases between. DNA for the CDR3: TGTGCCAGCAGCGTTATTACCTACGAGCAGTACTTC. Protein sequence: CASSVITYEQYF.

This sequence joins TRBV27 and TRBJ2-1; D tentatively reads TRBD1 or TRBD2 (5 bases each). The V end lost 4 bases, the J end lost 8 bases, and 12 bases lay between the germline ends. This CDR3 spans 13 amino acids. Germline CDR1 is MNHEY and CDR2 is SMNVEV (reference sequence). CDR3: CASSSRGDDEQFF. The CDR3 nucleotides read TGTGCCAGCAGTTCTCGAGGGGACGATGAGCAGTTCTTC.

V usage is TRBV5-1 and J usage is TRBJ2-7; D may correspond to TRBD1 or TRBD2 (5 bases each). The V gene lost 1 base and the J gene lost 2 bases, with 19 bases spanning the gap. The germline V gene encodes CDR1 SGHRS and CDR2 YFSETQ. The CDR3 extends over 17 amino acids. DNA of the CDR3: TGCGCCAGCAGCTTGCTCGAAGGGGCGGGCTCGACCTACGAGCAGTACTTC. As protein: CASSLLEGAGSTYEQYF.

The CDR3 spells CASSSPSGIKSSQYF. The CDR3, as DNA: TGTGCCAGCAGCTCCCCGAGCGGGATCAAGAGTTCCCAGTACTTC. The gene calls are TRBV11-2 and TRBJ2-5, with TRBD2 matching 7 bases. Germline V gives CDR1 SGHAT, CDR2 FQNNGV. The V and J ends lost 4 bases and 9 bases, in that order; junction bases with no gene match: 14. CDR3 size: 15 residues.

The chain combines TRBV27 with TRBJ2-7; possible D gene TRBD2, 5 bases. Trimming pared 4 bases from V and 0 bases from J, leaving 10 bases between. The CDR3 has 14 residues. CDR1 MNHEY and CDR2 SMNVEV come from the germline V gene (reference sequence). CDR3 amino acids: CASSYGVGSYEQYF. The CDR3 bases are TGTGCCAGCAGTTACGGGGTTGGCTCCTACGAGCAGTACTTC.

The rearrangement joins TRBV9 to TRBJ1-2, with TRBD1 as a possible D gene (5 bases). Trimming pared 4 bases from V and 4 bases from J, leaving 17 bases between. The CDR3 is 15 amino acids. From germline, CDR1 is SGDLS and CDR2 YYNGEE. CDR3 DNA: TGTGCCAGCAGCCCCCCCGGGGGATCCCTCTATGGCTACACCTTC. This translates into CASSPPGGSLYGYTF.

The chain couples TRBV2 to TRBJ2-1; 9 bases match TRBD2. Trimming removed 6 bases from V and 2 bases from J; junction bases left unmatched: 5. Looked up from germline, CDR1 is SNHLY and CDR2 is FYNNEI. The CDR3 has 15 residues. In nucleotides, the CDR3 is TGTGCCAGCAGCGTTAGCGGGGGAACCTACAATGAGCAGTTCTTC. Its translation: CASSVSGGTYNEQFF.

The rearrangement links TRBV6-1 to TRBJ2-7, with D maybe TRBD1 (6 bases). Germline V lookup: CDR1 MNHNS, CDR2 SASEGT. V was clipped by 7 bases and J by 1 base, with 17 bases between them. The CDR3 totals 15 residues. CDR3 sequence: CASNPGRGISYEQYF. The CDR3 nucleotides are TGTGCCAGCAACCCCGGCAGGGGAATTTCCTACGAGCAGTACTTC.

CDR3 coding DNA: TGTGCCAGCAGCTTGGCGGACAGCTTTACCTACGAGCAGTACTTC. Its translation is CASSLADSFTYEQYF. The chain links TRBV5-5 to TRBJ2-7; tentative D call: TRBD1 (6 bases). This CDR3 comprises 15 residues. V lost 0 bases and J lost 2, with 12 bases in between. CDR1 is SGHKS, CDR2 YYEKEE, per germline (reference sequence). The full variable domain, its missing parts supplied by reference TRBV5-5 and TRBJ2-7, is DAGVTQSPTHLIKTRGQQVTLRCSPISGHKSVSWYQQVLGQGPQFIFQYYEKEERGRGNFPDRFSARQFPNYSSELNVNALLLGDSALYLCASSLADSFTYEQYFGPGTRLTVT.

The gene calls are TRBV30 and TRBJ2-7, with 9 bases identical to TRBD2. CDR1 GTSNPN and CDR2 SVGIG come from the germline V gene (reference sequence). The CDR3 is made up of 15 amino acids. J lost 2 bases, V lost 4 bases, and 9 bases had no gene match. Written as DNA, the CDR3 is TGTGCCTGGACCCCGGGACTAGCCTACACCTACGAGCAGTACTTC. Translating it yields CAWTPGLAYTYEQYF.

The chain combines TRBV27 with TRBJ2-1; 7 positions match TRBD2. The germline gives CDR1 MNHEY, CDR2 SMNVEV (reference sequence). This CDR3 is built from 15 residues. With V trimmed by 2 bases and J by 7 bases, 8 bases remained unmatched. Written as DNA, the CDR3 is TGTGCCAGCAGTTTAGGGGCGGGAGTGGGGAATGAGCAGTTCTTC. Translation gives CASSLGAGVGNEQFF.

The CDR3 here is CASSPRPGDPYEQYF. CDR3 nucleotide sequence: TGTGCCAGCAGCCCCCGACCAGGAGATCCCTACGAGCAGTACTTC. This chain links TRBV7-9 with TRBJ2-7, with no clear D. CDR3 length equals 15 residues. The germline V gene encodes CDR1 SEHNR and CDR2 FQNEAQ (reference sequence). The V end lost 5 bases, the J end lost 2 bases, and 16 bases lay between the germline ends.

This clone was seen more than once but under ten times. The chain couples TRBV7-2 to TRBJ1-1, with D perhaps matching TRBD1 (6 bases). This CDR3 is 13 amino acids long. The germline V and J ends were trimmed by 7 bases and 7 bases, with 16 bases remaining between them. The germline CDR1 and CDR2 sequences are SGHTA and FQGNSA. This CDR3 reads CASTGDIRLEAFF. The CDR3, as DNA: TGTGCCAGCACTGGGGACATTCGCCTTGAAGCTTTCTTT. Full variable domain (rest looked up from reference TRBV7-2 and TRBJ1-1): GAGVSQSPSNKVTEKGKDVELRCDPISGHTALYWYRQSLGQGLEFLIYFQGNSAPDKSGLPSDRFSAERTGGSVSTLTIQRTQQEDSAVYLCASTGDIRLEAFFGQGTRLTVV.

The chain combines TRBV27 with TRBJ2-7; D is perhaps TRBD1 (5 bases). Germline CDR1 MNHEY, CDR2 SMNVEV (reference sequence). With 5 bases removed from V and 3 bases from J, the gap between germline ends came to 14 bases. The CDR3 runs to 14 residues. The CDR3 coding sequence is TGTGCCAGCAGTCCAGAGACAGCCAACTACGAGCAGTACTTC. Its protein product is CASSPETANYEQYF.

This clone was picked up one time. DNA for the CDR3: TGTGCCAGCAGCTTGACAGTTAACACTGAAGCTTTCTTT. This encodes CASSLTVNTEAFF. J is TRBJ1-1 and V is TRBV6-5; weak D call: TRBD1 (5 bases). Looked up from germline, CDR1 is MNHEY and CDR2 is SVGAGI. V lost 6 bases and J 2 bases, leaving 10 bases between the germline ends. The CDR3 runs to 13 residues.

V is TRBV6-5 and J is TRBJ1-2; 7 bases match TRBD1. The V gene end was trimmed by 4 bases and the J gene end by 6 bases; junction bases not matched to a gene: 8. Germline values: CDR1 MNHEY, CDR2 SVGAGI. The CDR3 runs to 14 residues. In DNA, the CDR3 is TGTGCCAGCAGTTCCCTGACAGGGTGGAATGGCTACACCTTC. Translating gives CASSSLTGWNGYTF.

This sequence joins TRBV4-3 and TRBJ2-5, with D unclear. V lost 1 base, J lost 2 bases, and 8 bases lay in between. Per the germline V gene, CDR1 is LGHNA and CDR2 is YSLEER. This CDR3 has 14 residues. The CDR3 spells CASSQGVQQETQYF. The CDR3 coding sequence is TGCGCCAGCAGCCAAGGGGTACAGCAAGAGACCCAGTACTTC.

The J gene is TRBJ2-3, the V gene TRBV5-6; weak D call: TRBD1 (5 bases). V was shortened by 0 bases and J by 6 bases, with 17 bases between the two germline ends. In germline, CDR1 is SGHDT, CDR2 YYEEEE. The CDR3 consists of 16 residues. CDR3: CASSLGGHFDADTQYF. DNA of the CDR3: TGTGCCAGCAGCTTGGGTGGACATTTTGACGCGGATACGCAGTATTTT.

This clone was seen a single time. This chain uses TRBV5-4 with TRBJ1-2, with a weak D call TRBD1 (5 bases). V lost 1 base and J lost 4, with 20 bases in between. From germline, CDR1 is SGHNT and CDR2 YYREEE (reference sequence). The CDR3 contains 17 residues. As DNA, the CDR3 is TGTGCCAGCAGCTTGCGGGGAGGGGCCTTAGTAATCTATGGCTACACCTTC. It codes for CASSLRGGALVIYGYTF.

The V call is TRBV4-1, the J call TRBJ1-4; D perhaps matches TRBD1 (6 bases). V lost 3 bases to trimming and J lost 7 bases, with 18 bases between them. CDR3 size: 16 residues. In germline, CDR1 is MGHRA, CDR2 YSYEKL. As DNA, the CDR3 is TGCGCCAGCAGCCACCCCCAGGGGATCGGCGCTGAAAAACTGTTTTTT. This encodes CASSHPQGIGAEKLFF.

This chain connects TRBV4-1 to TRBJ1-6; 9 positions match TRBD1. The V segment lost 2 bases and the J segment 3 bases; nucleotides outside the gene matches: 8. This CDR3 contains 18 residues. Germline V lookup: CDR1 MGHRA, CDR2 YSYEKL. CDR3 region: CASSQTHRDRDYNSPLHF. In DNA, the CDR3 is TGCGCCAGCAGCCAAACACACCGGGACAGGGACTATAATTCACCCCTCCACTTT.